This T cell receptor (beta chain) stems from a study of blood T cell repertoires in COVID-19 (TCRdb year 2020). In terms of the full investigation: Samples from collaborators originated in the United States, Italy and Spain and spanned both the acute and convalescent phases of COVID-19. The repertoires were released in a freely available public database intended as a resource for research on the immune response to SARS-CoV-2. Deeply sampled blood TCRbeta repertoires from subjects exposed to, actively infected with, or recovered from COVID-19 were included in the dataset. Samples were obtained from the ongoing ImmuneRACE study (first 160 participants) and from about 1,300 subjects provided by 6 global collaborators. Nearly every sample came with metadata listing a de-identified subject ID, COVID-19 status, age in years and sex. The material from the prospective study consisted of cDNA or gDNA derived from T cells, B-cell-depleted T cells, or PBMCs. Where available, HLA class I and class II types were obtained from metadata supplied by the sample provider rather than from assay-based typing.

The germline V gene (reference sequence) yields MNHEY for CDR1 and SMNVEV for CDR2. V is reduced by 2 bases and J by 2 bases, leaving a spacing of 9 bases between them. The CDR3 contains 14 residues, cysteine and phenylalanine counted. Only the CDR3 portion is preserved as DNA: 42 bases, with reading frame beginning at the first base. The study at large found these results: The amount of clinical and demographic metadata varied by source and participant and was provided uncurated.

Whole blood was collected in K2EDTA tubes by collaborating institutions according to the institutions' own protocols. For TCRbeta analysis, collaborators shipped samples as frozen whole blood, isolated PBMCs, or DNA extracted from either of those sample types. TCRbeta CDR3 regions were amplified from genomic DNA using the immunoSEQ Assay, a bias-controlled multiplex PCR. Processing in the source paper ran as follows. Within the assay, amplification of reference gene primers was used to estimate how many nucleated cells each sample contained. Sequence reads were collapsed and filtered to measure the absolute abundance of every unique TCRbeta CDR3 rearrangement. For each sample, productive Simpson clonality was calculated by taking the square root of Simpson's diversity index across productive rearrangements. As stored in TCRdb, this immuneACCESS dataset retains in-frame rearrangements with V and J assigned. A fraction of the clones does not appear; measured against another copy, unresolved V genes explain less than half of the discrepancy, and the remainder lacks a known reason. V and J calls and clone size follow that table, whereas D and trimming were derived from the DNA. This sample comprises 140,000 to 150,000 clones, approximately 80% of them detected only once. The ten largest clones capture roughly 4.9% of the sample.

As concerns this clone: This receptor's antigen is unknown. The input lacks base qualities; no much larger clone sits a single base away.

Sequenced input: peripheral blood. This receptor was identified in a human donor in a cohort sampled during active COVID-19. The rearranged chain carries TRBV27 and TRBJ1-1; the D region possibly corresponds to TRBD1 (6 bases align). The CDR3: CASSLVQGNTEAFF. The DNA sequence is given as TGTGCCAGCAGTTTAGTACAGGGAAACACTGAAGCTTTCTTT.